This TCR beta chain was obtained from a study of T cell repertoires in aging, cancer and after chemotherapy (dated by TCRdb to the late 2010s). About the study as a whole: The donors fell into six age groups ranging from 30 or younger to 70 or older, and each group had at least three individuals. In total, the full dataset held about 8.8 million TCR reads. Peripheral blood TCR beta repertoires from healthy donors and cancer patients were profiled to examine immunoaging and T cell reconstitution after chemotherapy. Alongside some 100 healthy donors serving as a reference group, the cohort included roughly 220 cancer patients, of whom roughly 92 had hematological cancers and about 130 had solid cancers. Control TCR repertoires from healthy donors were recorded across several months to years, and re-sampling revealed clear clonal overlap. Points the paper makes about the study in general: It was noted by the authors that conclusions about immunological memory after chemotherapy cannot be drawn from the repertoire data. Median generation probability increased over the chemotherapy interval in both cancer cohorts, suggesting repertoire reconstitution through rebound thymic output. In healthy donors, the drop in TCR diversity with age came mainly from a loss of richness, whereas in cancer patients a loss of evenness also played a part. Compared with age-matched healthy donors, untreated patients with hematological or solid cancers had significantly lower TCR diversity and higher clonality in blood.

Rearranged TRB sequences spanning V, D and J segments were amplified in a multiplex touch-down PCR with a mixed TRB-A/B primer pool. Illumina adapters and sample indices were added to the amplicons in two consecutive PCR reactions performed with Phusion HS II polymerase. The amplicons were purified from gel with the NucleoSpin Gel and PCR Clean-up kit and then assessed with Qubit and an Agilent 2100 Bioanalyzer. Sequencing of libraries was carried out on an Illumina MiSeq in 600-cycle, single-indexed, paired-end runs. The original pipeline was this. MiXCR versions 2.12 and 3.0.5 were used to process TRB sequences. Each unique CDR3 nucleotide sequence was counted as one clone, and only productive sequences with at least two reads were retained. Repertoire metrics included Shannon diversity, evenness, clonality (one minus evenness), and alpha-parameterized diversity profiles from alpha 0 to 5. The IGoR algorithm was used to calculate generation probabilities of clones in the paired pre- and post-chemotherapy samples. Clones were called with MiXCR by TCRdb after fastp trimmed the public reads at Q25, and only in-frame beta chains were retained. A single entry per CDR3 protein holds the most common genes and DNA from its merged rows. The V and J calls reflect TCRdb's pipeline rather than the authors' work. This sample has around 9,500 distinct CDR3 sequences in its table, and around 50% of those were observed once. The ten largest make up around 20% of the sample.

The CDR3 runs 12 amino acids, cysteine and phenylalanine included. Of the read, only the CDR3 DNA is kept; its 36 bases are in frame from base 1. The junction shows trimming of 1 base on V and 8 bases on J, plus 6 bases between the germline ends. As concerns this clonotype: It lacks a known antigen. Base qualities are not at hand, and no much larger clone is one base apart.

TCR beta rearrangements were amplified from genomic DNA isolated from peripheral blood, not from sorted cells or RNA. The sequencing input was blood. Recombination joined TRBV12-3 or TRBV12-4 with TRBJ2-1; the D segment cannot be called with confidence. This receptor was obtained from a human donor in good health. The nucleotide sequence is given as TGTGCCAGCAGTTTAGGTTCTGATGAGCAGTTCTTC. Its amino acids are CASSLGSDEQFF.